The table lists the clone carrying this T cell receptor beta chain with a count of one. No antigen is known for it. This entry belongs to a study of T cells in Graves' hyperthyroidism and ophthalmopathy. The source material, RNA transcripts, was used to amplify TCR beta CDR3 regions. During a first-round RT-PCR of the TCR CDR3, the HTBI primer set was used. TCRdb recomputed calls from the multiplex PCR reads with MiXCR, one row per CDR3 protein. Here the sample spans under 300,000 distinct CDR3 sequences, about 20% being singletons. Diagnosis relied on clinical symptoms, serum thyroxine and TRAb, thyroid ultrasound and orbital computed tomography. Whole-study findings and limits: Before onset, by a median of approximately 5.9 months, the model predicted ophthalmopathy. In simple terms, a model built on 13 V-J features told ophthalmopathy apart from stable hyperthyroidism.

The material sequenced was blood. This clonotype was sampled from a young man with Graves' ophthalmopathy.

CDR3 DNA sequence: TGTGCCAGCAGCGTAGGGCTAGCGCGAGCCGGGGAGCTGTTTTTT. Translating it yields CASSVGLARAGELFF. The rearrangement links TRBV9 to TRBJ2-2; D possibly corresponds to TRBD2 (6 bases). This CDR3 contains 15 residues. Germline V gives CDR1 SGDLS, CDR2 YYNGEE. Trimming left V 0 bases short and J 6 bases short, with 12 bases between. The variable domain in full, with the rest retrieved from reference TRBV9 and TRBJ2-2, is DSGVTQTPKHLITATGQRVTLRCSPRSGDLSVYWYQQSLDQGLQFLIQYYNGEERAKGNILERFSAQQFPDLHSELNLSSLELGDSALYFCASSVGLARAGELFFGEGSRLTVL.